The next 9 T cell receptor beta chains were all read from a single sample in a study of control samples from healthy donors and cancer patients. Generated by immunoSEQ multiplex PCR, the TCRdb table keeps only in-frame clones and is missing some. The profile shows 45,000 to 60,000 clones, 90% to 95% of them singletons. The source material was blood. All receptors derive from a man under 40 in good health.

The rearrangement uses TRBV9 and TRBJ1-6; D unresolved. The CDR3 is 15 amino acids. Deletions cut 2 bases from V and 3 bases from J, with 9 bases between. The germline V gene encodes CDR1 SGDLS and CDR2 YYNGEE. The CDR3 DNA reads as TGTGCCAGCAGCGTTGAGGAATTCTATAATTCACCCCTCCACTTT. Translated, it gives CASSVEEFYNSPLHF.

V gene TRBV5-1 combines with J gene TRBJ1-4; D is unresolved. The germline CDR1 and CDR2 sequences are SGHRS and YFSETQ. The CDR3 consists of 14 residues. The ends were cut back, 7 bases at V and 4 bases at J, with 14 bases in the middle. The CDR3 coding sequence is TGCGCCAGCGCAAAGAAGGGTGGTAATGAAAAACTGTTTTTT. The encoded protein is CASAKKGGNEKLFF.

The J gene is TRBJ1-3, the V gene TRBV28, with D possibly being TRBD1 (6 bases). Germline lookup yields CDR1 MDHEN and CDR2 SYDVKM. CDR3 size: 14 residues. V shed 5 bases and J shed 2 bases, with 10 bases lying between them. The CDR3 DNA reads TGTGCCAGCAGTAGTAGGGGGGCTGGAAACACCATATATTTT. Its protein product is CASSSRGAGNTIYF. The full variable domain, completed using reference TRBV28 and TRBJ1-3, is DVKVTQSSRYLVKRTGEKVFLECVQDMDHENMFWYRQDPGLGLRLIYFSYDVKMKEKGDIPEGYSVSREKKERFSLILESASTNQTSMYLCASSSRGAGNTIYFGEGSWLTVV.

This sequence joins TRBV21-1 and TRBJ2-7; no check of the table's D call, TRBD1, against the DNA was made. TRBV21-1 is annotated as a pseudogene. This CDR3 is 17 amino acids long. In DNA form, the CDR3 reads TGTGCCAGCAGCAAAGGGGGACAGGGGACCACTCACTACGAGCAGTACTTC. It specifies CASSKGGQGTTHYEQYF.

This clone has just one count. This chain links TRBV6-5 with TRBJ2-7, with 11 positions matching TRBD2. V gave up 2 bases and J gave up 0 bases; unmatched junction bases: 0. The CDR3 totals 15 residues. Germline CDR1 and CDR2: MNHEY and SVGAGI. CDR3 DNA: TGTGCCAGCAGTTACACTAGCGGGAGCTCCTACGAGCAGTACTTC. Amino acids: CASSYTSGSSYEQYF.

This sequence joins TRBV29-1 and TRBJ1-2; the D is unclear. Germline V gives CDR1 SQVTM, CDR2 ANQGSEA. Between the trimmed V and J ends, which lost 3 bases and 7 bases, there was a span of 21 bases. CDR3 length: 15 residues. The CDR3 coding sequence is TGCAGCGTTGACGGGCACCCGAGATCGCCCCGTGGCTACACCTTC. It translates to CSVDGHPRSPRGYTF.

The genes are TRBV30 and TRBJ1-3, with TRBD1 matching over 7 bases. J lost 1 base, V lost 3 bases, and 6 bases had no gene match. This CDR3 spans 15 amino acids. Germline values: CDR1 GTSNPN, CDR2 SVGIG (reference sequence). CDR3 protein: CAWSHDRASGNTIYF. Written as DNA, the CDR3 is TGTGCCTGGAGCCACGACAGGGCTTCTGGAAACACCATATATTTT.

This clone was recorded once. The J gene is TRBJ2-1, the V gene TRBV30, with 7 bases lining up with TRBD2. Per germline, CDR1 GTSNPN and CDR2 SVGIG (reference sequence). The length of the CDR3 is 16 residues. J gave up 7 bases and V 2 bases, and 14 bases lay outside the gene matches. Here the CDR3 DNA reads TGTGCCTGGAGTTCCCGGGGAGGGCCAGGCAGGAATGAGCAGTTCTTC. This encodes CAWSSRGGPGRNEQFF.

This rearrangement joins TRBV28 to TRBJ1-1, with 9 positions matching TRBD1. Looked up from germline, CDR1 is MDHEN and CDR2 is SYDVKM. V lost 8 bases, J lost 2 bases, and 6 bases stayed unmatched. The CDR3 is 14 amino acids. In DNA form, the CDR3 reads TGTGCCAGCGGTATAACAGGGGGCAACACTGAAGCTTTCTTT. This encodes CASGITGGNTEAFF.